The T cell receptor (beta chain) under discussion was sequenced for a study of cytomegalovirus exposure and HLA in healthy donors. This CDR3 contains 17 residues. In germline, CDR1 is SGHVS, CDR2 FQNEAQ. Between the trimmed V and J ends, which lost 1 base and 0 bases, there was a span of 15 bases. This clone came up once. PCR amplification relied on 60 Vbeta primers (plus 13 Jbeta primers). Sequencing was performed with immunoSEQ multiplex PCR; in TCRdb, only in-frame clones are kept and a portion is missing. Here the sample spans around 110,000 clones, around three quarters being singletons. The chain couples TRBV7-8 to TRBJ1-1; the D is unclear. Sequencing was performed on PBMCs. This TCR came from a man between 25 and 39 years old in good health and CMV-seropositive. The chain's CDR3 is CASSLVYADTLNTEAFF. CDR3 DNA sequence: TGTGCCAGCAGCTTAGTCTACGCAGACACTCTGAACACTGAAGCTTTCTTT.